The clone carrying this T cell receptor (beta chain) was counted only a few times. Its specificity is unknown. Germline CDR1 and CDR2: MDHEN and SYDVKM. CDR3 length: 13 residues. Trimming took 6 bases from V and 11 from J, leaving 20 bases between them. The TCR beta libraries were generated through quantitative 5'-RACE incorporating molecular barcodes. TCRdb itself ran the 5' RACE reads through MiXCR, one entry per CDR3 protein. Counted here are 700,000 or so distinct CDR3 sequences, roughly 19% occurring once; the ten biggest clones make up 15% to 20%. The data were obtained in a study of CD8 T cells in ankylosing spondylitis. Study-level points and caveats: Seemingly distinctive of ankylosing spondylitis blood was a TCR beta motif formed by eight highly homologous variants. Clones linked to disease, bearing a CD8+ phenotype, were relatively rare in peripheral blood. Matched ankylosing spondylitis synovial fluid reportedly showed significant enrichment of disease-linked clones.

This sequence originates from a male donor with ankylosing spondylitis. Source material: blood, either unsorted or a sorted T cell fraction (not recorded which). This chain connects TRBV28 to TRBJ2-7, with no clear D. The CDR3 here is CASSLLKSGWEYF. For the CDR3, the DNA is TGTGCCAGCAGCCTGCTTAAGTCCGGGTGGGAGTACTTC.